This T cell receptor beta chain appears in the sequencing data of a study of T cell changes during pregnancy in multiple sclerosis. Clones were sequenced by immunoSEQ multiplex PCR, and TCRdb holds only the in-frame ones, with some missing. Among approximately 40,000 clones listed, about 87% were seen once. In germline, CDR1 is SGHVS, CDR2 FQNEAQ. V was pared by 1 base and J by 3 bases, with 10 bases between. The CDR3 is 14 amino acids. The specimen comprised CD4+ T cells from peripheral blood mononuclear cells, sampled in the second trimester of pregnancy. V is TRBV7-8 and J is TRBJ2-7; D might be TRBD1 (5 bases). The clonotype was recovered from a female donor with multiple sclerosis, enrolled in a pregnancy study. CDR3 loop: CASSLGIRVYEQYF. The CDR3, as DNA: TGTGCCAGCAGCTTAGGTATCAGGGTCTACGAGCAGTACTTC.